This T cell receptor (beta chain) is drawn from a study of identical twins. Regarding the study as a whole: Insertions ran lower in abundant cord blood beta clonotypes, though not in memory repertoires. Out-of-frame alpha sequences shared by twins showed excess low generation probability.

Trimming cost V 0 bases and J 5 bases, with 11 bases left between them. Germline V gives CDR1 SGDLS, CDR2 YYNGEE. This CDR3 has 14 residues. About this clonotype: The antigen remains undetermined.

After template switching added a universal primer site, the resulting cDNA carried unique molecular identifiers. MiXCR, run by TCRdb on the 5' RACE reads, gives a single entry per CDR3 protein. This sample carries about 730,000 distinct CDR3 sequences, 20% to 25% of them seen once, and the ten largest clones take roughly 4%. The sample was also linked to a second study, of T cells expressing NK-cell markers.

The receptor was isolated from a woman between 18 and 29 years old in good health. V usage is TRBV9 and J usage is TRBJ1-2; D gene ambiguous. The specimen sequenced was PBMCs. CDR3 residues: CASSVASRPYGYTF. The CDR3 region has the DNA TGTGCCAGCAGCGTAGCGTCGCGACCATATGGCTACACCTTC.